This is a list of T cell receptor beta chains from one sample in a study of blood T cell repertoires in COVID-19. The assay was immunoSEQ multiplex PCR, and TCRdb's table has in-frame clones only and misses some. The table has 40,000 or so clones, 73% seen once. Material for sequencing was peripheral blood. These receptors were taken from a man aged 80 or over with acute or convalescent COVID-19. The CDR3 runs from the conserved cysteine through the conserved F or W. D genes are given only for firm matches. Size values are once, few and many counts, or a class for expanded clones, and some rows have none.

D gene	V gene	clone size	CDR3 length	J gene	CDR3 protein	CDR3 DNA
TRBD2	TRBV7-8	once	18	TRBJ2-1	CASSLTRQAGGPQGEQFF	TGTGCCAGCAGCTTGACCCGCCAAGCGGGAGGGCCCCAGGGTGAGCAGTTCTTC
.	TRBV3-1/TRBV3-2	.	14	TRBJ1-3	CASSQAGLRNTIYF	TGTGCCAGCAGCCAAGCAGGGTTACGAAACACCATATATTTT
TRBD2	TRBV5-1	few	15	TRBJ2-2	CASSVTSGRAGELFF	TGCGCCAGCAGCGTAACTAGCGGGAGAGCCGGGGAGCTGTTTTTT
TRBD2	TRBV28	.	13	TRBJ2-7	CASRLAGSYEQYF	TGTGCCAGCAGACTAGCGGGATCCTACGAGCAGTACTTC
.	TRBV5-6	.	14	TRBJ2-2	CASSLGGDTGELFF	TGTGCCAGCAGCTTAGGGGGGGACACCGGGGAGCTGTTTTTT
.	TRBV7-8	.	14	TRBJ1-2	CASSLARAIDGYTF	TGTGCCAGCAGCTTAGCGAGGGCGATTGATGGCTACACCTTC
TRBD1	TRBV23-1	.	15	TRBJ1-5	CASSHGQGYYQPQHF	TGCGCCAGCAGTCATGGACAGGGGTATTATCAGCCCCAGCATTTT
.	TRBV28	.	15	TRBJ2-3	CASSRVTRGTDTQYF	TGTGCCAGCAGCCGGGTTACGCGGGGCACAGATACGCAGTATTTT
.	TRBV28	.	14	TRBJ1-2	CASSLFEVGYGYTF	TGTGCCAGCAGTTTATTCGAGGTCGGCTATGGCTACACCTTC
TRBD1	TRBV29-1	.	15	TRBJ2-7	CSAGDPGQGSYEQYF	TGCAGCGCCGGAGACCCGGGACAGGGCTCCTACGAGCAGTACTTC
.	TRBV19	.	16	TRBJ2-3	CASSWGRLSSTDTQYF	TGTGCCAGTAGTTGGGGGAGGCTATCTAGCACAGATACGCAGTATTTT
.	TRBV4-3	.	16	TRBJ1-6	CASSQDFKRERSPLHF	TGCGCCAGCAGCCAAGACTTCAAGAGGGAAAGGTCACCCCTCCACTTT
.	TRBV28	.	15	TRBJ1-4	CASSPRTASNEKLFF	TGTGCCAGCAGTCCCCGGACAGCTTCTAATGAAAAACTGTTTTTT
.	TRBV5-1	few	16	TRBJ1-3	CASSLAGINSGNTIYF	TGCGCCAGCAGCTTGGCAGGGATCAACTCTGGAAACACCATATATTTT
.	TRBV7-9	.	15	TRBJ2-5	CASSLAPGTQETQYF	TGTGCCAGCAGCTTAGCGCCGGGTACTCAGGAGACCCAGTACTTC
TRBD1	TRBV28	.	16	TRBJ2-3	CASSRLQGALTDTQYF	TGTGCCAGCAGTAGGTTACAGGGGGCACTCACAGATACGCAGTATTTT
.	TRBV5-4	.	15	TRBJ2-3	CASRPGGTGIDTQYF	TGTGCCAGCAGACCGGGGGGGACAGGGATAGATACGCAGTATTTT
.	TRBV2	.	12	TRBJ1-2	CASSVTESGYTF	TGTGCCAGCAGTGTAACAGAGAGTGGCTACACCTTC
TRBD1	TRBV15	.	15	TRBJ1-2	CATSSGWSGGDGYTF	TGTGCCACCAGCAGCGGCTGGTCAGGGGGCGATGGCTACACCTTC
.	TRBV6-5	.	15	TRBJ1-2	CASSYDLTGNYGYTF	TGTGCCAGCAGTTACGACCTCACGGGAAACTATGGCTACACCTTC
TRBD2	TRBV11-2	.	16	TRBJ2-2	CASSLALAGLTGELFF	TGTGCCAGCAGCTTAGCTCTAGCGGGACTCACCGGGGAGCTGTTTTTT
TRBD1	TRBV6-5	.	13	TRBJ2-7	CASSRDRGGEQYF	TGTGCCAGCAGTCGGGACAGGGGAGGCGAGCAGTACTTC
.	TRBV5-1	.	13	TRBJ1-1	CASSPGGGTEAFF	TGCGCCAGCTCCCCGGGGGGGGGAACTGAAGCTTTCTTT
TRBD1	TRBV6-6	few	14	TRBJ1-6	CASSTTGVSSPLHF	TGTGCCAGCAGCACGACAGGGGTTAGCTCACCCCTCCACTTT
TRBD2	TRBV6-5	.	14	TRBJ2-1	CASKPLAGDNEQFF	TGTGCCAGCAAACCCCTAGCGGGAGATAATGAGCAGTTCTTC
.	TRBV9	.	15	TRBJ1-6	CASSVEGQGLSPLHF	TGTGCCAGCAGCGTAGAGGGGCAGGGCCTCTCACCCCTCCACTTT
.	TRBV14	.	13	TRBJ1-2	CASSRGPPYGYTF	TGTGCCAGCAGCCGGGGGCCTCCCTATGGCTACACCTTC
.	TRBV28	.	13	TRBJ1-2	CASSSLRRDGYTF	TGTGCCAGCAGTTCTCTCCGCCGCGATGGCTACACCTTC
TRBD1	TRBV6-6	.	16	TRBJ1-3	CASTTLSTGSGNTIYF	TGTGCCAGCACTACCCTTTCGACAGGGTCAGGAAACACCATATATTTT
.	TRBV27	.	15	TRBJ1-1	CASSVRRLMNTEAFF	TGTGCCAGCAGTGTCAGGAGGCTCATGAACACTGAAGCTTTCTTT
.	TRBV7-8	.	15	TRBJ2-4	CASSLAVAAKNIQYF	TGTGCCAGCAGCTTAGCGGTGGCAGCCAAAAACATTCAGTACTTC
TRBD1	TRBV6-5	.	15	TRBJ2-5	CASSFRQGWRETQYF	TGTGCCAGCAGTTTCCGACAGGGGTGGCGGGAGACCCAGTACTTC
TRBD1	TRBV7-2	.	12	TRBJ2-3	CASSPPGGTQYF	TGTGCCAGCAGCCCTCCAGGGGGTACGCAGTATTTT
.	TRBV5-1	.	15	TRBJ2-2	CASSLSTGNTGELFF	TGCGCCAGCAGCTTATCGACAGGGAACACCGGGGAGCTGTTTTTT
TRBD1	TRBV6-5	.	14	TRBJ2-1	CASTVGQGYDEQFF	TGTGCCAGCACCGTAGGACAGGGCTACGATGAGCAGTTCTTC
TRBD1	TRBV24-1	few	16	TRBJ2-3	CATSDPKTGTADTQYF	TGTGCCACCAGTGACCCTAAGACAGGGACAGCAGATACGCAGTATTTT
.	TRBV11-2	.	15	TRBJ2-7	CASSLRRAAPGEQYF	TGTGCCAGCAGCTTACGGCGGGCGGCCCCGGGAGAGCAGTACTTC
.	TRBV6-2/TRBV6-3	.	14	TRBJ2-7	CASSYSSGPYEQYF	TGTGCCAGCAGTTACTCGTCAGGGCCCTACGAGCAGTACTTC
TRBD2	TRBV9	.	15	TRBJ2-1	CASSPTVSGWNEQFF	TGTGCCAGCAGCCCTACTGTTAGCGGGTGGAATGAGCAGTTCTTC
TRBD2	TRBV6-1	.	16	TRBJ2-1	CASSEPGLAGFNEQFF	TGTGCCAGCAGTGAGCCGGGGCTAGCGGGCTTTAATGAGCAGTTCTTC
.	TRBV18	.	15	TRBJ2-5	CASSPGSGRAETQYF	TGTGCCAGCTCACCAGGCTCTGGCAGGGCAGAGACCCAGTACTTC
.	TRBV14	.	13	TRBJ2-7	CASSLYRLGEQYF	TGTGCCAGCAGCCTCTACAGGCTTGGCGAGCAGTACTTC
TRBD2	TRBV14	few	16	TRBJ2-7	CASSQALAGGTYEQYF	TGTGCCAGCAGCCAAGCGCTAGCGGGAGGTACCTACGAGCAGTACTTC
.	TRBV7-2	.	14	TRBJ2-2	CASSLDLRAGELFF	TGTGCCAGCAGCTTAGACCTCAGGGCCGGGGAGCTGTTTTTT
TRBD2	TRBV7-8	.	15	TRBJ2-1	CASSPWTSNANEQFF	TGTGCCAGCAGCCCGTGGACTAGTAATGCCAATGAGCAGTTCTTC